This T cell receptor beta chain was sequenced during a study of blood T cell repertoires in COVID-19. On the study more broadly: Samples representing acute and convalescent COVID-19 were sourced from the United States, Italy and Spain.

The CDR3 totals 11 residues. From germline, CDR1 is SEHNR and CDR2 FQNEAQ (reference sequence). Trimming left V 5 bases short and J 3 bases short, with 5 bases between. Under the authors' procedure: From reference gene primer amplification, estimates of nucleated cell counts were derived. TCRdb's table, derived via immunoSEQ multiplex PCR, lists solely in-frame clones and lacks some. V and J calls and clone size are those listed in that table; D and trimming were worked out from the DNA. The repertoire holds about 120,000 clones, with 65% to 85% as singletons. The clonotype originates from a man aged 80 or over with active or convalescent COVID-19. The gene calls are TRBV7-9 and TRBJ2-7; no clear D. The sequenced sample consisted of peripheral blood. This CDR3 is CASSKYYEQYF. CDR3 bases: TGTGCCAGCAGCAAATACTACGAGCAGTACTTC.